These 20 T cell receptor beta chains were all obtained from the same sample, sequenced in a study of cytomegalovirus exposure and HLA in healthy donors. PCR amplification relied on 60 Vbeta primers (plus 13 Jbeta primers). Method: immunoSEQ multiplex PCR; TCRdb's copy keeps in-frame clones and lacks some. In total, the table holds fewer than 45,000 clones. The material sequenced was PBMCs. Every receptor here comes from a man aged 35-49 years in good health and CMV-seropositive.

The chain is built from TRBV6-1 and TRBJ2-7; 11 bases fit TRBD2. The V and J ends lost 6 bases and 0 bases, in that order; junction bases with no gene match: 4. CDR3 length: 15 amino acids. The germline V gene has CDR1 MNHNS and CDR2 SASEGT. CDR3 in DNA: TGTGCCAGCAGGCGACTAGCGGGGAACTCCTACGAGCAGTACTTC. Its translation is CASRRLAGNSYEQYF.

The DNA for the CDR3 is TGTGCCAGCAGCCCTCAGGGTAATAGCAATCAGCCCCAGCATTTT. This translates into CASSPQGNSNQPQHF. The chain has TRBV11-2 and TRBJ1-5, with a weak D call TRBD1 (5 bases). Germline-derived CDR1 and CDR2 are SGHAT and FQNNGV. V dropped 5 bases and J dropped 0 bases, with 11 bases sitting between them. The CDR3 contains 15 residues.

The chain employs TRBV10-3 and TRBJ2-2; D is unresolved. The germline CDR1 and CDR2 sequences are ENHRY and SYGVKD. The CDR3 loop spans 12 amino acids. Trimming removed 8 bases from V and 6 bases from J, with 10 bases in between. The CDR3 region is CAILLPAGELFF. CDR3 sequence (DNA): TGTGCCATCCTACTCCCGGCCGGGGAGCTGTTTTTT.

In regard to this clone: The sample has other DNA sequences that encode this CDR3 too. The CDR3, as DNA: TGCGCCAGCAGCTTGGGGAGCTCTGGGGCCAACGTCCTGACTTTC. Translated, it gives CASSLGSSGANVLTF. The rearrangement uses TRBV5-1 and TRBJ2-6; the D is unclear. V dropped 0 bases and J dropped 0 bases, with 4 bases sitting between them. The CDR3 consists of 15 residues. Germline V gene lookup returns CDR1 SGHRS and CDR2 YFSETQ.

About this clone: The identical CDR3 is also encoded by other nucleotide sequences in the sample. The chain employs TRBV2 and TRBJ1-2; no reliable D call. From germline, CDR1 is SNHLY and CDR2 FYNNEI. CDR3 size: 14 residues. Trimming shortened V by 2 bases and J by 7 bases, and 14 bases separated the two germline ends. CDR3 in amino acids: CASSEIGRGGGYTF. DNA for the CDR3: TGTGCCAGCAGTGAAATCGGTCGGGGTGGTGGCTACACCTTC.

This chain links TRBV28 with TRBJ1-2; D call uncertain. The V and J ends lost 6 bases and 3 bases respectively, with 8 bases between them. The CDR3 consists of 12 residues. Germline assignment: CDR1 MDHEN and CDR2 SYDVKM. CDR3 sequence: CASRPGYYGYTF. CDR3 bases: TGTGCCAGCAGACCGGGATACTATGGCTACACCTTC.

The chain recombines TRBV18 with TRBJ2-3; no clear D. The CDR3 spans 16 residues. CDR1 and CDR2 from the germline V gene are KGHSH and LQKENI. Trimming shortened V by 2 bases and J by 2 bases, and 14 bases separated the two germline ends. The CDR3 loop is CASSPSTKTYTDTQYF. In nucleotides, the CDR3 is TGTGCCAGCTCACCAAGCACGAAAACCTACACAGATACGCAGTATTTT.

For the CDR3, the DNA is TGTGCCAGCAGCCCGGGTTACGAGCAGTACTTC. Its protein is CASSPGYEQYF. The V and J genes are TRBV11-2 and TRBJ2-7; D is ambiguous. V lost 5 bases and J 4 bases, leaving 6 bases between the germline ends. Looked up from germline, CDR1 is SGHAT and CDR2 is FQNNGV. The CDR3 contains 11 residues.

The J gene is TRBJ2-7, the V gene TRBV7-2, with D tentatively TRBD1 (6 bases). The CDR3 runs 15 residues. V was trimmed by 2 bases and J by 3 bases, leaving 14 bases between them. Germline CDR1 is SGHTA and CDR2 is FQGNSA. CDR3 region: CASSLSTGTSYEQYF. CDR3 bases: TGTGCCAGCAGCTTATCAACCGGGACAAGCTACGAGCAGTACTTC. The variable domain in full, completed from reference TRBV7-2 and TRBJ2-7, reads GAGVSQSPSNKVTEKGKDVELRCDPISGHTALYWYRQSLGQGLEFLIYFQGNSAPDKSGLPSDRFSAERTGGSVSTLTIQRTQQEDSAVYLCASSLSTGTSYEQYFGPGTRLTVT.

This chain's CDR3 is CASSTTGGRTEAFF. In DNA form, the CDR3 reads TGTGCCAGCAGTACAACAGGGGGTAGGACTGAAGCTTTCTTT. The V call is TRBV11-2, the J call TRBJ1-1; 8 nucleotides agree with TRBD1. Per germline, CDR1 SGHAT and CDR2 FQNNGV. Losses at the gene ends were 6 bases for V and 5 bases for J; bases not matched to a gene: 8. The CDR3 covers 14 residues.

J is TRBJ2-3 and V is TRBV7-9; possibly TRBD1 for D (6 bases). Germline CDR1 SEHNR, CDR2 FQNEAQ (reference sequence). V was cut by 2 bases and J by 4 bases, with 10 bases left in between. The CDR3 is made up of 14 amino acids. The CDR3 DNA follows: TGTGCCAGCAGCTTACCACAGGGCTCAGATACGCAGTATTTT. It codes for CASSLPQGSDTQYF.

The J gene is TRBJ1-4, the V gene TRBV15, with D possibly TRBD1 on 5 matching bases. The V end lost 0 bases, the J end lost 8 bases, and 13 bases lay between the germline ends. CDR1 and CDR2 (germline): LNHNV, YYDKDF (reference sequence). The CDR3 is 15 residues long. For the CDR3, the DNA is TGTGCCACCAGCAGAGATGGGACTGGTTTGGAAAAACTGTTTTTT. The encoded protein is CATSRDGTGLEKLFF.

This chain joins TRBV19 and TRBJ2-2; 9 bases line up with TRBD1. Per germline, CDR1 LNHDA and CDR2 SQIVND (reference sequence). J lost 8 bases, V lost 3 bases, and 1 base had no gene match. This CDR3 comprises 13 residues. CDR3 bases: TGTGCCAGTAGTATGGACAGGGGAGGGGAGCTGTTTTTT. Its translation is CASSMDRGGELFF.

This chain uses TRBV19 with TRBJ2-2; 8 positions agree with TRBD2. The CDR3 spans 14 residues. Trimming cost V 6 bases and J 4 bases; bases outside gene matches: 4. Germline V CDR1 and CDR2: LNHDA, SQIVND (reference sequence). CDR3 bases: TGTGCCAGTAGAGCGGGAGTGGGCACCGGGGAGCTGTTTTTT. Residues: CASRAGVGTGELFF. Complete variable domain (other parts from reference TRBV19 and TRBJ2-2): DGGITQSPKYLFRKEGQNVTLSCEQNLNHDAMYWYRQDPGQGLRLIYYSQIVNDFQKGDIAEGYSVSREKKESFPLTVTSAQKNPTAFYLCASRAGVGTGELFFGEGSRLTVL.

This chain connects TRBV7-2 to TRBJ1-2; no firm D call. CDR1 and CDR2 (germline): SGHTA, FQGNSA. The CDR3 consists of 14 residues. V lost 3 bases, J lost 4 bases, and 12 bases lay in between. The CDR3 loop is CASSFGSSGYGYTF. The DNA for the CDR3 is TGTGCCAGCAGCTTCGGGTCTTCGGGCTATGGCTACACCTTC.

The rearrangement joins TRBV7-8 to TRBJ2-1; 12 nucleotides match TRBD2. CDR3 length: 14 amino acids. Unmatched junction bases numbered 8, after V lost 5 bases and J lost 12 bases. Germline CDR1 reads SGHVS; CDR2 reads FQNEAQ. The CDR3 reads CASSPTTSGSRQFF. The CDR3 DNA follows: TGTGCCAGCAGCCCCACGACTAGCGGGAGTAGGCAGTTCTTC.

This chain uses TRBV21-1 with TRBJ1-3. TRBV21-1 is a documented pseudogene. The CDR3 runs to 14 residues. The CDR3 DNA follows: TGTGCCAGCAGCAAACGGAGGGTCCCCGGCACCATATATTTT. Translating gives CASSKRRVPGTIYF.

The chain links TRBV30 to TRBJ2-7, with D perhaps TRBD1 (5 bases). Germline-derived CDR1 and CDR2 are GTSNPN and SVGIG (reference sequence). Trimming removed 3 bases at V and 0 bases at J, with 9 bases between. CDR3 length equals 13 residues. CDR3 in amino acids: CAWSQGDSYEQYF. Here the CDR3 DNA reads TGTGCCTGGAGCCAGGGCGACTCCTACGAGCAGTACTTC. Complete variable domain (other parts from reference TRBV30 and TRBJ2-7): SQTIHQWPATLVQPVGSPLSLECTVEGTSNPNLYWYRQAAGRGLQLLFYSVGIGQISSEVPQNLSASRPQDRQFILSSKKLLLSDSGFYLCAWSQGDSYEQYFGPGTRLTVT.

The V call is TRBV27, the J call TRBJ2-7; 13 positions match TRBD2. Looked up from germline, CDR1 is MNHEY and CDR2 is SMNVEV (reference sequence). V shed 5 bases, J shed 1 base, and the junction held 2 bases outside the gene matches. This CDR3 spans 15 amino acids. The DNA for the CDR3 is TGTGCCAGCAGTCAGGGACTAGCGGGATCCTACGAGCAGTACTTC. Encoded protein: CASSQGLAGSYEQYF.

The chain employs TRBV30 and TRBJ2-1; D gene unclear. The CDR3 totals 12 residues. In germline, CDR1 is GTSNPN, CDR2 SVGIG (reference sequence). V lost 0 bases and J lost 8, with 8 bases in between. The CDR3 sequence: CAWSVSGHEQFF. The CDR3 DNA reads as TGTGCCTGGAGTGTATCGGGTCATGAGCAGTTCTTC.